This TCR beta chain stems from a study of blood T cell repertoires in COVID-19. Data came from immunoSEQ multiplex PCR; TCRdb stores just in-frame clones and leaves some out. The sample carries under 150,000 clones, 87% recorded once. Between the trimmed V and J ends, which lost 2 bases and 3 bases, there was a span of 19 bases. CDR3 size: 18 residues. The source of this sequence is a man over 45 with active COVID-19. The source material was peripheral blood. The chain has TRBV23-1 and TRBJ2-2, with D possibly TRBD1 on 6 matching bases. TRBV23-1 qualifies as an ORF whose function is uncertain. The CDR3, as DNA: TGCGCCAGCAGTCAAAGGGTTTGCCGGGACATTGACACCGGGGAGCTGTTTTTT. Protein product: CASSQRVCRDIDTGELFF.